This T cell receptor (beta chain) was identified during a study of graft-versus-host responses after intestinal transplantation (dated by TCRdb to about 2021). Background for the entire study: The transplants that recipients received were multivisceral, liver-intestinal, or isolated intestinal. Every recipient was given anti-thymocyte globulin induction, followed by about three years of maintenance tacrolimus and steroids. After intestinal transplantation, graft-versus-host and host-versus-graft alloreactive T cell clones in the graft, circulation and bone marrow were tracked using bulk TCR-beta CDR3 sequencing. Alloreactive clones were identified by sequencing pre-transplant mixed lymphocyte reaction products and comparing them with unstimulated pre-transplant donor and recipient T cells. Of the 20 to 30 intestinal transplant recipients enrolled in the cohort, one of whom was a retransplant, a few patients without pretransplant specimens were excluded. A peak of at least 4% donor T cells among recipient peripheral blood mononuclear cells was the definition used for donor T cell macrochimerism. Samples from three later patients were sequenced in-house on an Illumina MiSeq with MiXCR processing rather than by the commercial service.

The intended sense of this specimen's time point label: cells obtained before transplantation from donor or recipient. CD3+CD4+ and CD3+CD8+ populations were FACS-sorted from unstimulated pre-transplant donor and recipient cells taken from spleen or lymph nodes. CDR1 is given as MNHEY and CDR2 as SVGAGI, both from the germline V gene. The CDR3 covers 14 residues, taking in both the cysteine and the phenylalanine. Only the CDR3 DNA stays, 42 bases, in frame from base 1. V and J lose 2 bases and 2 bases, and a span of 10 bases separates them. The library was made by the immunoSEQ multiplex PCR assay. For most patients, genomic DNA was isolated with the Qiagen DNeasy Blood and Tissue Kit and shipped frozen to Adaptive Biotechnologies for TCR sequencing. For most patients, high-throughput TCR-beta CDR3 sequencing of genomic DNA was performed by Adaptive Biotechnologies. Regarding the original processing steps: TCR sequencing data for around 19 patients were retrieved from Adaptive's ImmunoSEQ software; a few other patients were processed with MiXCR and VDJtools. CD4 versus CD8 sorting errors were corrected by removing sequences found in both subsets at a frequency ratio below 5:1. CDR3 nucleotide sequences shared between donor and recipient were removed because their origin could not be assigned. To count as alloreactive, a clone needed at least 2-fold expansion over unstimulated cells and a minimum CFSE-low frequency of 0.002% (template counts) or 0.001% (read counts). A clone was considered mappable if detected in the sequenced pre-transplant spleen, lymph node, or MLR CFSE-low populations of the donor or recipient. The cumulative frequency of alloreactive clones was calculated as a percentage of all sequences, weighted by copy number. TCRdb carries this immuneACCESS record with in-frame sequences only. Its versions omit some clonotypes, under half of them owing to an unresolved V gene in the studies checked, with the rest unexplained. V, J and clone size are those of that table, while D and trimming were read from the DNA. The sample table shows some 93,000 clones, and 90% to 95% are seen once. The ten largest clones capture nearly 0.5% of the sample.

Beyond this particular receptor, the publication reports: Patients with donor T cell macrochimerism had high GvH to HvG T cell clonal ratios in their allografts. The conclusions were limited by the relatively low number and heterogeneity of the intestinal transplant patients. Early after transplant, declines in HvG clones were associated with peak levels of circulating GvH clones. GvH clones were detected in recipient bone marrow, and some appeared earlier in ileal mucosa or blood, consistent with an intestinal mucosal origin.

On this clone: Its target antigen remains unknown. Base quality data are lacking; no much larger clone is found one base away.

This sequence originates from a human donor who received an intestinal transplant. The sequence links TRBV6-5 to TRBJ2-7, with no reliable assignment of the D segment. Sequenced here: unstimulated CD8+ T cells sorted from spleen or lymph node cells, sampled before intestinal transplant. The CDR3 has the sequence CASSYGGTTYEQYF. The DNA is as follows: TGTGCCAGCAGTTACGGCGGCACTACCTACGAGCAGTACTTC.